This is a list of T cell receptor beta chains from one sample in a study of blood T cell repertoires in COVID-19. The repertoire was sequenced with immunoSEQ multiplex PCR; TCRdb's copy has only in-frame clones and lacks some. The data contain roughly 250,000 clones, roughly 82% of them seen just once; the ten biggest clones take up about 4.8%. Material: peripheral blood. The receptor source for this set is a woman in her 70s with acute or convalescent COVID-19. The CDR3 runs from the conserved cysteine through the conserved F or W. A D gene is named only where the DNA matches it firmly. Rows give clone size only sometimes, using once, few, many, or a class for an expanded clone.

d_call | j_call | clone_size | v_call | cdr3_nt | cdr3_aa
NA | TRBJ2-7 | NA | TRBV27 | TGCGCCAGCAGTTCGCAGTACGAGCAGTACTTC | CASSSQYEQYF
TRBD1 | TRBJ2-1 | NA | TRBV5-1 | TGCGCCAGCAGCCTGGGACAGGGAGCCAATGAGCAGTTCTTC | CASSLGQGANEQFF
TRBD2 | TRBJ2-5 | NA | TRBV6-2/TRBV6-3 | TGTGCCAGCAGTTACATGGTCGGGGGGATAGAAGAGACCCAGTACTTC | CASSYMVGGIEETQYF
NA | TRBJ2-3 | NA | TRBV7-2 | TGTGCCAGCAGCCCTAGGTATACGCAGTATTTT | CASSPRYTQYF
TRBD1 | TRBJ1-4 | once | TRBV5-6 | TGTGCCAGCAGCCCGTGGACAGGGGAGGATGAAAAACTGTTTTTT | CASSPWTGEDEKLFF
NA | TRBJ2-7 | NA | TRBV3-1/TRBV3-2 | TGTGCCAGCAGCCAAGGACTTAGCCCCTCCTACGAGCAGTACTTC | CASSQGLSPSYEQYF
NA | TRBJ1-3 | NA | TRBV5-1 | TGCGCCAGCAGCTTGGTGCAGGGGAGGGACACCATATATTTT | CASSLVQGRDTIYF
TRBD2 | TRBJ2-7 | NA | TRBV3-1/TRBV3-2 | TGTGCCAGCAGCCAAGTATCTAGCGGGCCCTACGAGCAGTACTTC | CASSQVSSGPYEQYF
TRBD1 | TRBJ2-5 | NA | TRBV9 | TGTGCCAGCAGCCTGGGACAGGGCGCTGGGGAGACCCAGTACTTC | CASSLGQGAGETQYF
NA | TRBJ1-2 | NA | TRBV3-1/TRBV3-2 | TGTGCCAGCAGCCTTCCTGACAATGGCTACACCTTC | CASSLPDNGYTF
TRBD1 | TRBJ1-1 | NA | TRBV4-3 | TGCGCCAGCAGCCAGGGACAGGGGGAAACTGAAGCTTTCTTT | CASSQGQGETEAFF
NA | TRBJ1-5 | many | TRBV10-1 | TGCGCCAGCCACTCAGGTGGCAATCAGCCCCAGCATTTT | CASHSGGNQPQHF
NA | TRBJ1-6 | NA | TRBV6-1 | TGTGCCAGCAGTGAAACCCTGACAGTTGCCGGTGATTCACCCCTCCACTTT | CASSETLTVAGDSPLHF
TRBD2 | TRBJ2-3 | NA | TRBV10-3 | TGTGCCATCAGTGTTATAGCGGGGGGTCGAGATACGCAGTATTTT | CAISVIAGGRDTQYF
NA | TRBJ1-2 | NA | TRBV5-6 | TGTGCCAGCAGCTTGGACAGCAACTATGGCTACACCTTC | CASSLDSNYGYTF
TRBD2 | TRBJ2-3 | NA | TRBV28 | TGTGCCAGCAGTCTCCGGTTAGCGGGGGGGCCCCCCCACACCGATACGCAGTATTTT | CASSLRLAGGPPHTDTQYF
NA | TRBJ1-3 | NA | TRBV30 | TGTGCCTGGACCAAGGGGCCTGGAAACACCATATATTTT | CAWTKGPGNTIYF
NA | TRBJ1-2 | NA | TRBV21-1 | TGTGCCAGCAGCAAACAGGGGGCGAACTATGGCTACACCTTC | CASSKQGANYGYTF
TRBD1 | TRBJ1-4 | NA | TRBV5-4 | TGTGCCAGCAGCTTGGACAGGGGGCGCGAGGAAAAACTGTTTTTT | CASSLDRGREEKLFF
TRBD1 | TRBJ2-1 | once | TRBV5-4 | TGTGCCAGCAGCTTGGGAGGACAGGCGAGGGGCTCCTACAATGAGCAGTTCTTC | CASSLGGQARGSYNEQFF
NA | TRBJ1-2 | NA | TRBV6-5 | TGTGCCAGCAGTTACGATCGGGGGAACTATGGCTACACCTTC | CASSYDRGNYGYTF
NA | TRBJ2-2 | NA | TRBV5-6 | TGTGCCAGCAGCTTTTTCTTGGAGGCGAACACCGGGGAGCTGTTTTTT | CASSFFLEANTGELFF
NA | TRBJ1-5 | NA | TRBV18 | TGTGCCAGCTCACCGGGGAGCGGGGCTAATCAGCCCCAGCATTTT | CASSPGSGANQPQHF
NA | TRBJ1-2 | NA | TRBV5-6 | TGTGCCAGCAGCTTCTCCAGTAGCTTGAGCTACACCTTC | CASSFSSSLSYTF
NA | TRBJ1-2 | NA | TRBV7-2 | TGTGCCAGCAGCTTAACATCCTATGGCTACACCTTC | CASSLTSYGYTF
NA | TRBJ2-4 | NA | TRBV4-2 | TGTGCCAGCAGCCAAGTTGTGTCAGGGGTTGGGAACATTCAGTACTTC | CASSQVVSGVGNIQYF
TRBD1 | TRBJ1-4 | once | TRBV3-1/TRBV3-2 | TGTGCCAGCAGCCCCTCGACAGGGAGAAGTGAAAAACTGTTTTTT | CASSPSTGRSEKLFF
NA | TRBJ1-2 | NA | TRBV10-3 | TGTGCCATCAGCCCGGAAGGGGCTCGGCATGGCTACACCTTC | CAISPEGARHGYTF
NA | TRBJ1-1 | few | TRBV2 | TGTGCCAGCAGTGAATTGGCGGGAAAGAACACTGAAGCTTTCTTT | CASSELAGKNTEAFF
NA | TRBJ1-3 | NA | TRBV3-1/TRBV3-2 | TGTGCCAGCAGCCAAGGGAGCTCTGGAAACACCATATATTTT | CASSQGSSGNTIYF
NA | TRBJ2-7 | NA | TRBV4-2 | TGTGCCAGCAGCCAAGATCTGGCTAGCGATGCCGAGCAGTACTTC | CASSQDLASDAEQYF
NA | TRBJ1-2 | NA | TRBV19 | TGTGCCAGTAGTATTCGGGGGGTTCACTATGGCTACACCTTC | CASSIRGVHYGYTF
TRBD2 | TRBJ2-1 | NA | TRBV5-1 | TGCGCCAGCAGCCGCGATCCGGGACTAGCGGGGTTGGATGAGCAGTTCTTC | CASSRDPGLAGLDEQFF
NA | TRBJ1-2 | NA | TRBV7-8 | TGTGCCAGCAGCTTAGGGGGCAGTACATCCTATGGCTACACCTTC | CASSLGGSTSYGYTF
TRBD1 | TRBJ2-5 | NA | TRBV28 | TGTGCCAGCAGGTTGACAGGGCCGAGGACCCAGTACTTC | CASRLTGPRTQYF
NA | TRBJ2-7 | NA | TRBV10-2 | TGCGCCAGCAGTGAGGTTCTGCGGGGTCCCTACGAGCAGTACTTC | CASSEVLRGPYEQYF
NA | TRBJ1-3 | NA | TRBV4-1 | TGCGCCAGCAGCCAAGATTTAAGTACGGGACTTCACTCTGGAAACACCATATATTTT | CASSQDLSTGLHSGNTIYF
TRBD1 | TRBJ1-3 | NA | TRBV9 | TGTGCCAGCAGCGTAAGGGGGGACAGGGCTGGAAACACCATATATTTT | CASSVRGDRAGNTIYF
NA | TRBJ1-1 | few | TRBV9 | TGTGCCAGCAGCGTAGGGGACCGGGGGACTGGAGCTTTCTTT | CASSVGDRGTGAFF
TRBD1 | TRBJ1-6 | few | TRBV5-1 | TGCGCCAGCAGCGCAGGGGGCAATATCGGAAATTCACCCCTCCACTTT | CASSAGGNIGNSPLHF